The text below deals with one T cell receptor (beta chain). Its antigen is undetermined. The CDR3 consists of 15 residues. The V end was cut by 0 bases, the J end by 4 bases, with 10 bases between. Looked up from germline, CDR1 is SGHAT and CDR2 is FQNNGV. The data were taken from a study of cytomegalovirus exposure and HLA in healthy donors. Study findings and constraints: A later analysis showed HLA-associated TCR beta chains outstripping equally common others in clonal expansion.

With 60 Vbeta and 13 Jbeta primers, the PCR was carried out. The assay was immunoSEQ multiplex PCR, and TCRdb's table has in-frame clones only and misses some. The table lists roughly 190,000 clones, 73% of them singletons. Input material: PBMCs. The TCR originated in a woman aged 25 to 39 in good health and CMV-seronegative. The chain joins TRBV11-2 to TRBJ1-5, with a tentative D call TRBD1 (6 bases). The CDR3 sequence: CASSLDRGGNQPQHF. As DNA, the CDR3 is TGTGCCAGCAGCTTAGATAGGGGGGGGAATCAGCCCCAGCATTTT.